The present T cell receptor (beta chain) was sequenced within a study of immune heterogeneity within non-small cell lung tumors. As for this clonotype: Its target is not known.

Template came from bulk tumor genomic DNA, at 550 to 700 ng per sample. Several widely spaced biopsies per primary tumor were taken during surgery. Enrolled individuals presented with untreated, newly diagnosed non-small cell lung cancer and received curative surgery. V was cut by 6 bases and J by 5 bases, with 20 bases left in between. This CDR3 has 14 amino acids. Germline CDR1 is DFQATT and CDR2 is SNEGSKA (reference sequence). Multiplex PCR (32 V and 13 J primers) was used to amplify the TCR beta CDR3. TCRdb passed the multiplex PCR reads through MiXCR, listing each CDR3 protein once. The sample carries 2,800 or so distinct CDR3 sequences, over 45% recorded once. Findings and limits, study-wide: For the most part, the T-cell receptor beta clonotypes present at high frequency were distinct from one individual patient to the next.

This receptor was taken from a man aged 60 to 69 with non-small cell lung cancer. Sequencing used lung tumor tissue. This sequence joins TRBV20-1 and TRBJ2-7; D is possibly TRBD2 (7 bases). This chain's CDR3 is CSALPGGASDEQYF. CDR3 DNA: TGCAGTGCCCTTCCGGGGGGCGCCTCGGACGAGCAGTACTTC.